The next 18 T cell receptor beta chains were all read from a single sample in a study of metastatic and nonmetastatic thyroid tumors. TCRdb re-analyzed the PCR reads using MiXCR. The sample has about 25,000 clones; 20% to 25% are singletons. None of the patients had undergone any treatment ahead of thyroid surgery. The sample taken for sequencing was adjacent normal tissue. The origin of the receptors is a female donor with papillary thyroid cancer or a benign thyroid nodule (not recorded which). Some clones in this sample may be carry-over from other donors' samples.

This clone was counted at least ten times. This rearrangement joins TRBV2 to TRBJ1-3, with TRBD1 matching 7 bases. The junction had 4 bases not matched to a gene; V was cut back by 6 bases and J by 2 bases. CDR3 length: 14 residues. Germline loops: CDR1 SNHLY, CDR2 FYNNEI. CDR3 loop: CASRPDRAGNTIYF. Here the CDR3 DNA reads TGTGCCAGCAGACCAGACAGGGCTGGAAACACCATATATTTT.

The genes are TRBV18 and TRBJ1-4; D gene ambiguous. Trimming removed 6 bases from V and 8 bases from J, with 19 bases in between. The CDR3 consists of 15 residues. Germline V CDR1 and CDR2: KGHSH, LQKENI. The CDR3 sequence is CASSYQAEPEEKLFF. CDR3 sequence (DNA): TGTGCCAGCTCTTACCAAGCGGAACCGGAAGAAAAACTGTTTTTT.

This clone turned up a few times. This chain uses TRBV27 with TRBJ2-7; TRBD2 agrees at 14 bases. Germline V CDR1 and CDR2: MNHEY, SMNVEV (reference sequence). The CDR3 sequence is 16 residues long. Trimming took 5 bases from V and 7 from J; bases not matched to a gene: 10. The CDR3 here is CASSNYGTSGRGEQYF. CDR3 sequence (DNA): TGTGCCAGCAGTAATTACGGGACTAGCGGGAGAGGGGAGCAGTACTTC.

This clone appeared many times. The chain recombines TRBV20-1 with TRBJ2-1, with a possible D match to TRBD2 (6 bases). This CDR3 has 14 residues. V lost 5 bases and J 5 bases, leaving 16 bases between the germline ends. In germline, CDR1 is DFQATT, CDR2 SNEGSKA (reference sequence). The chain's CDR3 is CSASYGGGHNEQFF. The CDR3, as DNA: TGCAGTGCTTCTTACGGAGGAGGGCACAATGAGCAGTTCTTC.

The chain employs TRBV20-1 and TRBJ1-1, with 7 bases fitting TRBD1. V shed 3 bases and J 4 bases; nucleotides not matched to a gene: 17. Per the germline V gene, CDR1 is DFQATT and CDR2 is SNEGSKA (reference sequence). The CDR3 contains 17 residues. CDR3 in amino acids: CSASGGQSGAWGTEAFF. CDR3 DNA: TGCAGTGCTAGTGGGGGACAGTCGGGAGCTTGGGGCACTGAAGCTTTCTTT.

This clone has ten or more counts. This sequence may be a read error, since a much larger clone differs from it by one base. The sample carries other DNA sequences with the same CDR3. This CDR3 reads CSATGGRVFNEQYF. CDR3 sequence (DNA): TGCAGTGCCACGGGGGGTCGGGTTTTCAACGAGCAGTACTTC. The J gene is TRBJ2-7, the V gene TRBV20-1, with TRBD2 matching 7 bases. V was clipped by 6 bases and J by 5 bases; unmatched bases: 13. Germline assignment: CDR1 DFQATT and CDR2 SNEGSKA (reference sequence). The CDR3 has 14 residues.

This clone was counted between two and nine times. The CDR3 reads CASSYAGPQHF. Written as DNA, the CDR3 is TGTGCCAGCAGTTACGCTGGGCCCCAGCATTTT. The chain carries TRBV6-9 and TRBJ1-5; D is uncertain. The germline V gene encodes CDR1 MNHGY and CDR2 SVAAGI. V lost 3 bases and J lost 9, with 6 bases in between. The CDR3 consists of 11 residues.

The chain couples TRBV4-2 to TRBJ2-3; no reliable D call. V was pared by 0 bases and J by 0 bases, with 13 bases between. This CDR3 comprises 17 residues. Germline assignment: CDR1 LGHNA and CDR2 YNFKEQ. CDR3 sequence reads: CASSQEITDPSTDTQYF. The CDR3 DNA follows: TGTGCCAGCAGCCAAGAGATTACAGACCCTAGCACAGATACGCAGTATTTT.

This clone was seen more than once but under ten times. The rearrangement uses TRBV6-2 or TRBV6-3 and TRBJ2-7; 7 bases agree with TRBD1. The CDR3 spans 15 residues. V dropped 6 bases and J dropped 1; count of bases not matched to a gene: 9. CDR1 is MNHEY and CDR2 is SVGEGT in the germline V gene. The CDR3 sequence is CASSLEGTESYEQYF. The CDR3 DNA follows: TGTGCCAGCAGCTTAGAGGGGACAGAGTCCTACGAGCAGTACTTC.

This clone was seen only a few times. One junction end does not reproduce the germline sequence, and a read error may be involved. The chain employs TRBV28 and TRBJ1-6; possibly TRBD1 for D (5 bases). Germline CDR1 is MDHEN and CDR2 is SYDVKM. The CDR3 has 14 amino acids. The CDR3 here is CSSRWGVYNSPLHF. In DNA, the CDR3 is TGTTCCAGCAGGTGGGGGGTCTATAATTCACCCCTCCACTTT.

This clone was observed many times. The chain's CDR3 is CASSQDRGADYEQYF. In nucleotides, the CDR3 is TGTGCCAGCAGCCAAGATCGGGGGGCCGACTACGAGCAGTACTTC. The chain uses TRBV14 and TRBJ2-7, with a possible D match to TRBD2 (7 bases). From germline, CDR1 is SGHDN and CDR2 FVKESK. Between the trimmed V and J ends, which lost 0 bases and 3 bases, there was a span of 12 bases. This CDR3 region has 15 residues.

This clone was observed many times. V usage is TRBV20-1 and J usage is TRBJ1-1, with D uncertain. Germline CDR1 is DFQATT and CDR2 is SNEGSKA (reference sequence). There are 15 residues in the CDR3. V lost 7 bases, J lost 2 bases, and 20 bases lay in between. Written as DNA, the CDR3 is TGCAGTGTCGCCCACCCAGGCGTGATTAACACTGAAGCTTTCTTT. This sequence encodes CSVAHPGVINTEAFF.

This clone was seen a handful of times. The chain recombines TRBV2 with TRBJ2-7, with D uncertain. V was trimmed by 1 base and J by 2 bases, leaving 9 bases between them. CDR3 length equals 14 residues. Germline CDR1 and CDR2: SNHLY and FYNNEI. CDR3 sequence: CASSEDLGTYEQYF. The CDR3, as DNA: TGTGCCAGCAGTGAAGATCTGGGAACCTACGAGCAGTACTTC.

This clone was seen ten or more times. The rearrangement joins TRBV6-1 to TRBJ1-2, with TRBD1 as a possible D gene (6 bases). Trimming left V 6 bases short and J 5 bases short, with 16 bases between. Germline V gene sequence: CDR1 MNHNS, CDR2 SASEGT. CDR3 length equals 14 residues. The DNA for the CDR3 is TGTGCCAGCAGCCTTACCGGGACATCTTATGGCTACACCTTC. Translation gives CASSLTGTSYGYTF.

This clone was detected many times. The chain uses TRBV7-3 and TRBJ2-3; TRBD2 aligns across 7 bases. With V trimmed by 3 bases and J by 5 bases, 14 bases remained unmatched. This CDR3 is 17 amino acids long. Per the germline V gene, CDR1 is SGHTA and CDR2 is FQGTGA. CDR3 in DNA: TGTGCCAGCAGCTTTGCCCCGGGAGCGGGAATAGAAGATACGCAGTATTTT. Residues: CASSFAPGAGIEDTQYF.

This clone was seen only once. Germline is not matched at one junction end, which may reflect a read error. V is TRBV11-2 and J is TRBJ2-5; 7 bases are a match to TRBD2. Germline CDR1 reads SGHAT; CDR2 reads FQNNGV. This CDR3 has 16 residues. The CDR3 DNA follows: TGTGCCAGCAGATTAGAAGGAGGGAGGGCCCCAGAGACCCAGTACTTC. Translating it yields CASRLEGGRAPETQYF.

At least ten counts were recorded for this clone. The chain carries TRBV29-1 and TRBJ2-3; unclear D gene. Germline V lookup: CDR1 SQVTM, CDR2 ANQGSEA. This CDR3 region has 10 residues. V lost 4 bases and J 2 bases, leaving 1 base between the germline ends. CDR3 protein: CSVATDTQYF. The CDR3 coding sequence is TGCAGCGTTGCCACAGATACGCAGTATTTT.

For this clone: The junction shows a germline mismatch at one end, possibly a read error. This chain links TRBV6-9 with TRBJ1-5; tentatively, D is TRBD1 (6 bases). The CDR3 spans 16 residues. The germline V gene has CDR1 MNHGY and CDR2 SVAAGI. CDR3 loop: CASSYESTGSNQPRHF. The DNA for the CDR3 is TGTGCCAGCAGTTATGAATCGACAGGTAGCAATCAGCCCCGGCATTTT.